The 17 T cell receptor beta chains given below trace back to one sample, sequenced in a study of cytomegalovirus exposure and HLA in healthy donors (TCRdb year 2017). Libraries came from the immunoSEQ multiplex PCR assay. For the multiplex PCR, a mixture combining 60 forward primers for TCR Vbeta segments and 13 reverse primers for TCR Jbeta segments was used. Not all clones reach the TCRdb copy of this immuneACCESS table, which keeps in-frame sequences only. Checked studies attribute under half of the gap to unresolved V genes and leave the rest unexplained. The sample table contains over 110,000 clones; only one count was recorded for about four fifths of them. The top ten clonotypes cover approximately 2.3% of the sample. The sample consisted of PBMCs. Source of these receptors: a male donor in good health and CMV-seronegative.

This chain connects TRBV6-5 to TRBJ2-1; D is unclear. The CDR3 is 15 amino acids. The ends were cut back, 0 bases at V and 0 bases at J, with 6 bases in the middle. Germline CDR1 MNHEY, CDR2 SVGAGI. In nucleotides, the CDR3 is TGTGCCAGCAGTTACTCACGGAGCTCCTACAATGAGCAGTTCTTC. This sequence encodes CASSYSRSSYNEQFF.

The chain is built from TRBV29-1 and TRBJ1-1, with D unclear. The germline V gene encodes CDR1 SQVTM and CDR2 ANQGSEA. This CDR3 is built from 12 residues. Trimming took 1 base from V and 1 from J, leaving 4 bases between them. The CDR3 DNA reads TGCAGCGTTGAAGCCCAGAACACTGAAGCTTTCTTT. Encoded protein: CSVEAQNTEAFF.

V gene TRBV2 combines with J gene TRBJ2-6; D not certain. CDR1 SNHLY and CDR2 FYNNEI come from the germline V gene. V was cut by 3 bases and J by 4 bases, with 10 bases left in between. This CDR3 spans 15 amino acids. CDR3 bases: TGTGCCAGCAGTGACGCGCTACCCGGGGCCAACGTCCTGACTTTC. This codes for CASSDALPGANVLTF.

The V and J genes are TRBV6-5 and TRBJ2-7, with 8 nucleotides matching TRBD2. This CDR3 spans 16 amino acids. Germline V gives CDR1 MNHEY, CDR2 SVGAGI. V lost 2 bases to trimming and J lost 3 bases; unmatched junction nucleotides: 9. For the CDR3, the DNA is TGTGCCAGCAGTTACGTGATAGCGGGACCCCTCTACGAGCAGTACTTC. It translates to CASSYVIAGPLYEQYF.

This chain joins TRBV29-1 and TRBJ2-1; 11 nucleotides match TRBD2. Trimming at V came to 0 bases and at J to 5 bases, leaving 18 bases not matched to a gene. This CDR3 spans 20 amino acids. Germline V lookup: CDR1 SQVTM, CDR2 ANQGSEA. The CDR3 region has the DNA TGCAGCGTTGAAGATCGGACAGGGAGCGACTTAGCGGGAGGGAACAATGAGCAGTTCTTC. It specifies CSVEDRTGSDLAGGNNEQFF.

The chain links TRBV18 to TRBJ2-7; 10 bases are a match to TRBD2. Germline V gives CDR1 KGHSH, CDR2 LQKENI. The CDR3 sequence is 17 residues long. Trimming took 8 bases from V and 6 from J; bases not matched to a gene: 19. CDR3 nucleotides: TGTGCCAGCCGCAAAGAGGGGGCACTAGCGGGACTATCCGAGCAGTACTTC. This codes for CASRKEGALAGLSEQYF. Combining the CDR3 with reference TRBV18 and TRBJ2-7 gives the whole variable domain NAGVMQNPRHLVRRRGQEARLRCSPMKGHSHVYWYRQLPEEGLKFMVYLQKENIIDESGMPKERFSAEFPKEGPSILRIQQVVRGDSAAYFCASRKEGALAGLSEQYFGPGTRLTVT.

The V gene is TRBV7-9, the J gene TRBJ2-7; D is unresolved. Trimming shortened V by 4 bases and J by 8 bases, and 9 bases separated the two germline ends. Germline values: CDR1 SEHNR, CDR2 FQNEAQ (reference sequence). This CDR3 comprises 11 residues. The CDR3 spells CASSSSYQQYF. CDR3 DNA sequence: TGTGCCAGCAGCTCTAGTTATCAGCAGTACTTC.

CDR3 DNA: TGTGCCAGCAGCCCCGGTTCCGTGGAGCTGTTTTTT. This sequence encodes CASSPGSVELFF. V and J are TRBV5-6 and TRBJ2-2, with D unclear. CDR1 is SGHDT and CDR2 is YYEEEE in the germline V gene. The CDR3 runs to 12 residues. V dropped 4 bases and J dropped 10 bases, with 11 bases sitting between them.

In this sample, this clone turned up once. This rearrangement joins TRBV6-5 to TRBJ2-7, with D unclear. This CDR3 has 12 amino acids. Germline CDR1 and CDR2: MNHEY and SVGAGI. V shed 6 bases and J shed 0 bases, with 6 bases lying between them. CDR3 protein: CASSASSYEQYF. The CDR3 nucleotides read TGTGCCAGCAGCGCTAGCTCCTACGAGCAGTACTTC.

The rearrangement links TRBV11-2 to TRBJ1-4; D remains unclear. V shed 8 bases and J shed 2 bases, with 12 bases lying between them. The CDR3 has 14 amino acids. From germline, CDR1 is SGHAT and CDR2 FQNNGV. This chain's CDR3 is CASRRGGTNEKLFF. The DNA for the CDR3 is TGTGCCAGCCGCCGGGGAGGGACTAATGAAAAACTGTTTTTT.

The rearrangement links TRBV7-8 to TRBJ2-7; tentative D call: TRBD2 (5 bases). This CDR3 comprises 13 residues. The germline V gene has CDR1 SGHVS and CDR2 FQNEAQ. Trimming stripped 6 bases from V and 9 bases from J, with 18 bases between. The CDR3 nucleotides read TGTGCCAGCAGTCCTCTCTTGGGCGAGGGGCAGTACTTC. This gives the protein CASSPLLGEGQYF.

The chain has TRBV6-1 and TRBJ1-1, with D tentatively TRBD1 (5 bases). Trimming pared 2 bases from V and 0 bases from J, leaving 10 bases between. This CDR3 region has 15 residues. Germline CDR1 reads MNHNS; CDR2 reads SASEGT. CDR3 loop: CASSERLDMNTEAFF. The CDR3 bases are TGTGCCAGCAGTGAAAGGCTGGACATGAACACTGAAGCTTTCTTT.

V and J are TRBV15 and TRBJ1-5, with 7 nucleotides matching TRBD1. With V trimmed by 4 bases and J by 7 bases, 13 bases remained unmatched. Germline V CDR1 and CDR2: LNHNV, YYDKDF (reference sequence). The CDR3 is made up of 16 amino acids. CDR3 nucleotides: TGTGCCACCAGCACTCTAAAAGGGGGCCTACGGCAGCCCCAGCATTTT. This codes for CATSTLKGGLRQPQHF. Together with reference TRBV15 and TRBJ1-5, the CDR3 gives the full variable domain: DAMVIQNPRYQVTQFGKPVTLSCSQTLNHNVMYWYQQKSSQAPKLLFHYYDKDFNNEADTPDNFQSRRPNTSFCFLDIRSPGLGDTAMYLCATSTLKGGLRQPQHFGDGTRLSIL.

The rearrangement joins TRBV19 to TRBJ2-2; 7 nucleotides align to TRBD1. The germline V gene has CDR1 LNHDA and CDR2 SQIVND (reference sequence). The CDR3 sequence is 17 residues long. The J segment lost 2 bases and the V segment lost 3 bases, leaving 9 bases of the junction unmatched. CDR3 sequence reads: CASSMIWGQSNTGELFF. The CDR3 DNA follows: TGTGCCAGTAGTATGATATGGGGACAGTCTAACACCGGGGAGCTGTTTTTT.

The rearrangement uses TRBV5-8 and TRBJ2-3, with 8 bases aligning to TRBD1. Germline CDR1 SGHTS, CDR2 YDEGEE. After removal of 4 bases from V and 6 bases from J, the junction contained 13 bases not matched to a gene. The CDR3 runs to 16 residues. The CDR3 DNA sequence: TGTGCCAGCAGCCACGGACAGGGCCCCATAGTGGATACGCAGTATTTT. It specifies CASSHGQGPIVDTQYF.

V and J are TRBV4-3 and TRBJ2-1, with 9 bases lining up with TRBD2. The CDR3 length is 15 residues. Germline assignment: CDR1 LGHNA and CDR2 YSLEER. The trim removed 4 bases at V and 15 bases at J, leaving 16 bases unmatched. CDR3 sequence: CASSPRGSGRNPPFF. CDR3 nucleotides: TGCGCCAGCAGCCCCCGGGGTAGCGGGAGAAATCCTCCGTTCTTC.

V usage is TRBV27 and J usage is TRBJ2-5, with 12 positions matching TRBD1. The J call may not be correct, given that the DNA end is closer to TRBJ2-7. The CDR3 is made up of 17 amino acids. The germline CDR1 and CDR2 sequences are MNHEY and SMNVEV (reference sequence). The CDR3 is CASSKLPGTGGFDEQYF. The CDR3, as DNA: TGTGCCAGCAGTAAACTACCCGGGACAGGGGGCTTTGACGAGCAGTACTTC.